This TCR beta chain was captured in a study of blood T cell repertoires in COVID-19. Study as a whole: PBMCs, B-cell-depleted T cells, or T cells provided the cDNA or gDNA that made up the material.

Original data processing: Reference gene primer amplification yielded estimated nucleated cell counts. Clones were sequenced by immunoSEQ multiplex PCR, and TCRdb holds only the in-frame ones, with some missing. Clone size and the V and J calls come from that table; the DNA yielded D and trimming. The table records about 170,000 clones, about nine tenths of them present only once. The sequencing input was peripheral blood. This sequence originates from a man between 18 and 35 years old with COVID-19, enrolled during active disease.

The CDR3 DNA follows: TGTGCCAGCAGTTACGTGCACAGCAACACTGAAGCTTTCTTT. Its translation: CASSYVHSNTEAFF. The chain has TRBV6-5 and TRBJ1-1; D gene unclear. V lost 2 bases and J lost 2, with 9 bases in between. Looked up from germline, CDR1 is MNHEY and CDR2 is SVGAGI. The CDR3 is 14 amino acids.